Here is one T cell receptor (beta chain) with its context. Its antigen is unidentified. This specimen belongs to a study of T cells in localized non-small cell lung cancer. Study findings and constraints: Detection in adjacent lung was observed for a median about 50 of the top 100 tumor clones.

Trimming stripped 6 bases from V and 0 bases from J, with 18 bases between. This CDR3 spans 17 amino acids. Germline loops: CDR1 SNHLY, CDR2 FYNNEI. Data came from immunoSEQ multiplex PCR; TCRdb stores just in-frame clones and leaves some out. The sample holds about 18,000 clones, almost 85% seen once. The sequence derives from a male donor at least 60 years old with stage I lung adenocarcinoma. The chain has TRBV2 and TRBJ1-5; D is uncertain. Sequenced material: peripheral blood, taken before any cancer treatment. This CDR3 is CASSVIGGRFSNQPQHF. The CDR3 DNA reads as TGTGCCAGCAGCGTGATAGGAGGGAGGTTTAGCAATCAGCCCCAGCATTTT.